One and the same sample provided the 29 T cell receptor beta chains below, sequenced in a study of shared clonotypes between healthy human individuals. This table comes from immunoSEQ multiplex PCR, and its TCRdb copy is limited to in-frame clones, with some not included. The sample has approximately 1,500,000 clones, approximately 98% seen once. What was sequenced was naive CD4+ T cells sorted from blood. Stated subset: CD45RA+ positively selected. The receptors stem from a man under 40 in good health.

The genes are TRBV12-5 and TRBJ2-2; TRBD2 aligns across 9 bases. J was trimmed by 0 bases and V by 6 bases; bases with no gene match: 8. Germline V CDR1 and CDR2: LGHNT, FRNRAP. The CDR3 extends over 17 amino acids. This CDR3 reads CASGTAGTSPNTGELFF. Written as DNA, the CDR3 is TGTGCTAGTGGGACGGCCGGGACTAGCCCGAACACCGGGGAGCTGTTTTTT.

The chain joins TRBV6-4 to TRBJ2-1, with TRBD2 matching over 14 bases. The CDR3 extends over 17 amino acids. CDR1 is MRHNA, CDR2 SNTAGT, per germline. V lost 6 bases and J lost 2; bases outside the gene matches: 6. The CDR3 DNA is TGTGCCAGCAGCGGACTAGCGGGAGGTCAACCCTACAATGAGCAGTTCTTC. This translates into CASSGLAGGQPYNEQFF.

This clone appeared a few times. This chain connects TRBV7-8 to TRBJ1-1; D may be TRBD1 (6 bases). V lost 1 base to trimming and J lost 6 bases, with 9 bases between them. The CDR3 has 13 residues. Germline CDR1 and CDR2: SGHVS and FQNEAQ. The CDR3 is CASSLEGGPEAFF. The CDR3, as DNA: TGTGCCAGCAGCTTAGAGGGGGGACCTGAAGCTTTCTTT. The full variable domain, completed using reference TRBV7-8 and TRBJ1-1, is GAGVSQSPRYKVAKRGQDVALRCDPISGHVSLFWYQQALGQGPEFLTYFQNEAQLDKSGLPSDRFFAERPEGSVSTLKIQRTQQEDSAVYLCASSLEGGPEAFFGQGTRLTVV.

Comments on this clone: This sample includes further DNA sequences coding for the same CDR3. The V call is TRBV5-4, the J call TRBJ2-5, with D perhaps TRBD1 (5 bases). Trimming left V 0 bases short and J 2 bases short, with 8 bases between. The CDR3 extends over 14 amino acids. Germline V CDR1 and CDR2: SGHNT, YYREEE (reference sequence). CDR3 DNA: TGTGCCAGCAGCTTGGCAGGGCGACAAGAGACCCAGTACTTC. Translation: CASSLAGRQETQYF.

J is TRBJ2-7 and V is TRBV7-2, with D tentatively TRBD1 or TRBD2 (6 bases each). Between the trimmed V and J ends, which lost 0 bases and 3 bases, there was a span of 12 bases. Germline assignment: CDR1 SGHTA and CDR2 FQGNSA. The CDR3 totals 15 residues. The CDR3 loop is CASSLAYGGNYEQYF. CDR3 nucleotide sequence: TGTGCCAGCAGCTTAGCGTACGGGGGCAACTACGAGCAGTACTTC.

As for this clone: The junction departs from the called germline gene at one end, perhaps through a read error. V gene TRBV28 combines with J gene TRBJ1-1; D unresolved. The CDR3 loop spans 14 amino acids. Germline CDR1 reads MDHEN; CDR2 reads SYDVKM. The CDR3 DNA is TGTGCCAGTTTGACTAGGACGGTGAACCCTGAAGCTTTCTTT. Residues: CASLTRTVNPEAFF.

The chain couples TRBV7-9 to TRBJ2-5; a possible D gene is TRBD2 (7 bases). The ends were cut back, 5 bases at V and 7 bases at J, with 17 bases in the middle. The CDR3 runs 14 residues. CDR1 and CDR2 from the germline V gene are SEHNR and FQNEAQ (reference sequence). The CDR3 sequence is CASSPLGGPGTQYF. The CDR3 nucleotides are TGTGCCAGCAGCCCCTTGGGGGGGCCGGGGACCCAGTACTTC. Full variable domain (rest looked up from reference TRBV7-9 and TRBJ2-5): DTGVSQNPRHKITKRGQNVTFRCDPISEHNRLYWYRQTLGQGPEFLTYFQNEAQLEKSRLLSDRFSAERPKGSFSTLEIQRTEQGDSAMYLCASSPLGGPGTQYFGPGTRLLVL.

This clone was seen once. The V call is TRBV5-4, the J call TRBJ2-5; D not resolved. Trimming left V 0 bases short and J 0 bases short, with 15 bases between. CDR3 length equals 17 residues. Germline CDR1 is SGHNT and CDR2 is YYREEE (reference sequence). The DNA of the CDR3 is TGTGCCAGCAGCTTGGATGGGGTAGGGTACTACCAAGAGACCCAGTACTTC. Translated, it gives CASSLDGVGYYQETQYF.

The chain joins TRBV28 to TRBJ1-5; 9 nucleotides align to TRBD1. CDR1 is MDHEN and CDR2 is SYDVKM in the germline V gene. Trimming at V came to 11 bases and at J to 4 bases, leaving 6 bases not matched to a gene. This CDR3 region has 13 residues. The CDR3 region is CASGGQGNQPQHF. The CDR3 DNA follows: TGTGCCTCCGGGGGACAGGGTAATCAGCCCCAGCATTTT.

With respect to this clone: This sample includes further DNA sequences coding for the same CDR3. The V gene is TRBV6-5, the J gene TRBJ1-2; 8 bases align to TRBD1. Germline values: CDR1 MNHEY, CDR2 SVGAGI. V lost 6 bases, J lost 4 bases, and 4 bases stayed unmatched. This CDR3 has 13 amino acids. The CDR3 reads CASSLDRGYGYTF. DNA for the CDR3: TGTGCCAGCAGCCTAGACAGGGGCTATGGCTACACCTTC.

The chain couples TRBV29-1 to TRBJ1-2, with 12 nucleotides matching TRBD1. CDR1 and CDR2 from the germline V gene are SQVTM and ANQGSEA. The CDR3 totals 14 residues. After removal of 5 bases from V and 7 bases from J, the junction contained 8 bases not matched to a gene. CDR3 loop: CSVTGTGGSGGYTF. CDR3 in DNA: TGCAGCGTTACCGGGACAGGGGGCTCTGGTGGCTACACCTTC.

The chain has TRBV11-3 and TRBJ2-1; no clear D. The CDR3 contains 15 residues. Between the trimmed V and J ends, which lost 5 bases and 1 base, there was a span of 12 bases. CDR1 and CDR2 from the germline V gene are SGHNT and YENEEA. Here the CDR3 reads CASSAEFSSYNEQFF. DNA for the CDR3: TGTGCCAGCAGCGCGGAATTTTCATCCTACAATGAGCAGTTCTTC.

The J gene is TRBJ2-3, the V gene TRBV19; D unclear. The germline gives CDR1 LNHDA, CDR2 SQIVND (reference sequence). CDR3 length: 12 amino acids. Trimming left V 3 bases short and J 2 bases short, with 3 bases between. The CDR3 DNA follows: TGTGCCAGTAGTATTTTCACAGATACGCAGTATTTT. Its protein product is CASSIFTDTQYF.

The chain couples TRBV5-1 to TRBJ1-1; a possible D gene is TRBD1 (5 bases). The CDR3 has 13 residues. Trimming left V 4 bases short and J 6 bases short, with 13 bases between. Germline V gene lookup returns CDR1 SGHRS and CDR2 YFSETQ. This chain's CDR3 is CASSPTGVSEAFF. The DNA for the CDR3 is TGCGCCAGCAGCCCTACAGGAGTTTCTGAAGCTTTCTTT.

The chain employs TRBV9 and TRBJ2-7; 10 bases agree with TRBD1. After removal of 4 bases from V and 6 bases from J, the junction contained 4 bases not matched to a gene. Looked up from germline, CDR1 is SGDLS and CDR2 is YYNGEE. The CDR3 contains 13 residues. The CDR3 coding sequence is TGTGCCAGCAGCCCCGGACAGGGGGGCGAGCAGTACTTC. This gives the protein CASSPGQGGEQYF.

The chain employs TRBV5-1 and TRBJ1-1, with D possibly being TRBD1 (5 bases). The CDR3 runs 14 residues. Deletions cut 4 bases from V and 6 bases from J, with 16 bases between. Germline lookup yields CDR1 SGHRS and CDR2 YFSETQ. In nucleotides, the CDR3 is TGCGCCAGCAGCCCAACGACAGTGCCTCCTGAAGCTTTCTTT. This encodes CASSPTTVPPEAFF. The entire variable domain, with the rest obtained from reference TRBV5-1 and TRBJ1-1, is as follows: KAGVTQTPRYLIKTRGQQVTLSCSPISGHRSVSWYQQTPGQGLQFLFEYFSETQRNKGNFPGRFSGRQFSNSRSEMNVSTLELGDSALYLCASSPTTVPPEAFFGQGTRLTVV.

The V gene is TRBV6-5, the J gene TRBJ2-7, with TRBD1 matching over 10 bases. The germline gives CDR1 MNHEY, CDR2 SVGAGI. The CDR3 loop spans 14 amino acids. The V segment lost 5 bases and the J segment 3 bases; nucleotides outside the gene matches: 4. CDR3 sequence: CASSKDRGYYEQYF. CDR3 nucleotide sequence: TGTGCCAGCAGTAAGGACAGGGGGTACTACGAGCAGTACTTC.

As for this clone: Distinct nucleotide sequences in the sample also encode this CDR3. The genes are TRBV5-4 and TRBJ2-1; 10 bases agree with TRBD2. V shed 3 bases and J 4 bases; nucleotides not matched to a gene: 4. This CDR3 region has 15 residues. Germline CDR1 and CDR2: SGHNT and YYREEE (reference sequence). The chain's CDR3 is CASSSRTSGYNEQFF. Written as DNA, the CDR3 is TGTGCCAGCAGCTCTCGGACTAGCGGATACAATGAGCAGTTCTTC.

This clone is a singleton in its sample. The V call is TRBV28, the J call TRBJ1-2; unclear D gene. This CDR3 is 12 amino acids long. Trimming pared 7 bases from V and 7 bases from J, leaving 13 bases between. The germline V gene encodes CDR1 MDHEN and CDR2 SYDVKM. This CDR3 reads CASNSVSVGYTF. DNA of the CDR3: TGTGCCAGCAATTCGGTTTCCGTTGGCTACACCTTC.

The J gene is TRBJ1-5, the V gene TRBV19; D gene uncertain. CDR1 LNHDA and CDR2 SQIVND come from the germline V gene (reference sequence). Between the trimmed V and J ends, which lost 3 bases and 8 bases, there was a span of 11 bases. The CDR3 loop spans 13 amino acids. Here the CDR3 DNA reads TGTGCCAGTAGTATTACATCCCGTGAGCCCCAGCATTTT. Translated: CASSITSREPQHF.

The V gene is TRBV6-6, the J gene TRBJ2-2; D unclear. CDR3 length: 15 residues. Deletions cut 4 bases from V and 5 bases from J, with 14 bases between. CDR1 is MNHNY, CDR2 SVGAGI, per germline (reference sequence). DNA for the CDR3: TGTGCCAGCAGTTCATTGGCTCCCGGAACCGGGGAGCTGTTTTTT. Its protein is CASSSLAPGTGELFF.

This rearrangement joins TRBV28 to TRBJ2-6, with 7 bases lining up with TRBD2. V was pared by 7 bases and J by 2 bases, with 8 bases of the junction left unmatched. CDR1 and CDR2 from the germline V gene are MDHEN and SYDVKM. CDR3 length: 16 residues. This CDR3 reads CASTPLRGAGANVLTF. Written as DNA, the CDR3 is TGTGCCAGCACCCCCCTCCGGGGGGCTGGGGCCAACGTCCTGACTTTC.

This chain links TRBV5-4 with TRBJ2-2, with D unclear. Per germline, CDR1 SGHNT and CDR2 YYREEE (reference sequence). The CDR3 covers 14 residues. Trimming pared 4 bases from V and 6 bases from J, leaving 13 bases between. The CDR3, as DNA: TGTGCCAGCAGCCCCCCTCCCCCGGCCGGGGAGCTGTTTTTT. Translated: CASSPPPPAGELFF.

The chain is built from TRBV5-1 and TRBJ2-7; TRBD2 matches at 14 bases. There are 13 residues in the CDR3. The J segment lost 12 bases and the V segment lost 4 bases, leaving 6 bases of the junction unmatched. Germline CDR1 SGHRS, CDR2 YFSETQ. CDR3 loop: CASSTGLAGVRYF. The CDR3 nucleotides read TGCGCCAGCAGCACGGGACTAGCGGGAGTTAGGTACTTC.

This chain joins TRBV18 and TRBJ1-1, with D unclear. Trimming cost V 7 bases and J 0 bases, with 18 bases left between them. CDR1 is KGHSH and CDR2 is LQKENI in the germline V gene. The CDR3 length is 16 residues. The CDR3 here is CASFASLAALNTEAFF. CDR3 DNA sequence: TGTGCCAGCTTCGCCTCTCTCGCAGCCTTGAACACTGAAGCTTTCTTT.

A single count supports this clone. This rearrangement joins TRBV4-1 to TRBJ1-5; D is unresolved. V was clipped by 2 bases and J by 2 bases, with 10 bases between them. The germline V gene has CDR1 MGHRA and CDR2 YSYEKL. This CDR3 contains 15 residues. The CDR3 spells CASSQNSGGNQPQHF. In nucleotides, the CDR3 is TGCGCCAGCAGCCAAAATTCCGGAGGCAATCAGCCCCAGCATTTT.

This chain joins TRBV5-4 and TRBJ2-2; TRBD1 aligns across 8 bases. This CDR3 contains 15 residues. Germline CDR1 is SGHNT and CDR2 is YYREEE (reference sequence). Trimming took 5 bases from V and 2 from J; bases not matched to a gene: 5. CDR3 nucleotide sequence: TGTGCCAGCAGTACCCCAGGGGGCAACACCGGGGAGCTGTTTTTT. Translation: CASSTPGGNTGELFF.

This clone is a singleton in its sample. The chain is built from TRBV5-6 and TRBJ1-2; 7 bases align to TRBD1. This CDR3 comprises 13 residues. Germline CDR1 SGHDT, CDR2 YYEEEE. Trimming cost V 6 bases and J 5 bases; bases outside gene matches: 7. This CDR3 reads CASIGQVEYGYTF. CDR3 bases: TGTGCCAGCATCGGACAGGTCGAGTATGGCTACACCTTC.

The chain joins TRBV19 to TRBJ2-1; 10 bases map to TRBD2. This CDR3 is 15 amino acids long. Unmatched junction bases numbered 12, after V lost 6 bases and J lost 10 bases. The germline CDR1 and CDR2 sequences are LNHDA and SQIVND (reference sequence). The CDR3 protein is CASRGSGRDLKEQFF. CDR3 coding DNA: TGTGCCAGTAGGGGAAGCGGGAGGGATCTCAAAGAGCAGTTCTTC. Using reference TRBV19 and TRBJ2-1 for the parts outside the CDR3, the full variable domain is DGGITQSPKYLFRKEGQNVTLSCEQNLNHDAMYWYRQDPGQGLRLIYYSQIVNDFQKGDIAEGYSVSREKKESFPLTVTSAQKNPTAFYLCASRGSGRDLKEQFFGPGTRLTVL.